Below are 4 T cell receptor beta chains sequenced from a single sample in a study of T cells in Graves' hyperthyroidism and ophthalmopathy (dated by TCRdb to about 2019). The library was built by means of multiplex PCR. For sequencing, an Illumina HiSeq 2000 was employed. The TCR beta CDR3 regions were amplified from RNA transcripts. A first-round RT-PCR of the TCR CDR3 used the HTBI primer set with the Qiagen OneStep RT-PCR kit. TCRdb handled the public reads itself, with Q25 trimming in fastp and clone calling in MiXCR, and kept productive beta chains. Under each unique CDR3 protein, matching rows form one entry showing the most common genes and DNA. The sample data list 600,000 to 900,000 distinct CDR3 sequences, and 15% to 20% of these were observed just once. Around 8.1% of the sample rests with the top ten. Sample: blood. The receptor source for this set is a man younger than 30 with Graves' hyperthyroidism.

The chain employs TRBV7-9 and TRBJ2-1; possibly TRBD2 for D (5 bases). This CDR3 has 15 residues. The ends were cut back, 1 base at V and 4 bases at J, with 11 bases in the middle. The germline gives CDR1 SEHNR, CDR2 FQNEAQ (reference sequence). This chain's CDR3 is CASSLGRVMYNEQFF. For the CDR3, the DNA is TGTGCCAGCAGCTTAGGGCGGGTGATGTACAATGAGCAGTTCTTC.

The chain employs TRBV27 and TRBJ2-7; D perhaps matches TRBD1 (5 bases). The CDR3 covers 13 residues. The germline V gene encodes CDR1 MNHEY and CDR2 SMNVEV (reference sequence). V was cut by 4 bases and J by 4 bases, with 11 bases left in between. The CDR3 region is CASSSRQFYEQYF. The DNA of the CDR3 is TGTGCCAGCAGTTCGAGACAGTTTTACGAGCAGTACTTC.

The V call is TRBV19, the J call TRBJ1-2; tentatively, D is TRBD1 (6 bases). This CDR3 has 12 amino acids. Germline V lookup: CDR1 LNHDA, CDR2 SQIVND (reference sequence). V lost 6 bases to trimming and J lost 7 bases, with 12 bases between them. Here the CDR3 DNA reads TGTGCCAGTAGGAACAGGGTTTCTGGCTACACCTTC. Protein: CASRNRVSGYTF.

This clonotype was observed at least ten times. This rearrangement joins TRBV28 to TRBJ2-1, with 10 bases that match TRBD2. The CDR3 spans 19 residues. Germline loops: CDR1 MDHEN, CDR2 SYDVKM. V shed 3 bases and J 8 bases; nucleotides not matched to a gene: 19. This CDR3 is CASSFPRLAGSIRRDEQFF. CDR3 nucleotide sequence: TGTGCCAGCAGTTTCCCCAGACTAGCGGGTTCTATCCGAAGAGATGAGCAGTTCTTC.